This T cell receptor (beta chain) was captured by sequencing in a study of OX40 agonist ivuxolimab in advanced cancers. Study-level background: Ivuxolimab was a fully human IgG2 agonistic monoclonal antibody targeting the costimulatory receptor OX40 (CD134). Intravenous ivuxolimab was administered to patients every 2 weeks at six dose levels: 0.01, 0.1, 0.3, 1.5, 3 and 10 mg/kg. Of the 50 or so patients in dose escalation, around 20 had hepatocellular carcinoma, some 15 had melanoma, 9 had renal cell carcinoma and 9 had head and neck cancer. The dose-escalation cohort was around 84% male with a mean age of about 60 years, ranging from about 23 to 85. Patients were allowed to have had prior anti-PD-1, anti-PD-L1 or anti-CTLA-4 therapy, and approximately 40% of the dose-escalation patients had been treated with checkpoint inhibitors. Three dose-escalation patients achieved partial responses, one with hepatocellular carcinoma and two with cutaneous melanoma. Peripheral TCRbeta sequencing aimed to test whether ivuxolimab altered TCR sequence diversity and caused clonal T-cell expansion. The monotherapy dose-escalation portion (N ≈ 55 patients) of the phase I ivuxolimab trial is reported in the paper.

The trial excluded patients who had a history of autoimmune disease or were on systemic immunosuppression. In every dose cohort, peripheral blood was drawn for TCR sequencing at baseline, cycle 4 day 1, and cycle 7 day 1. The samples were taken from a phase I, first-in-human, multicenter, open-label dose-escalation trial of ivuxolimab. Adults with locally advanced or metastatic head and neck squamous cell, hepatocellular, melanoma or renal cell carcinoma were enrolled in the trial. CD4+ and CD8+ T cells were sorted separately from peripheral blood before TCR sequencing. To sequence the TCRbeta CDR3 region, genomic DNA was isolated from the sorted cells. The immunoSEQ Assay was used for sequencing of TCRbeta CDR3 regions. What TCRdb holds here is the immuneACCESS table cut down to in-frame rearrangements. Part of the clones is not present; checked against another copy, under half of the missing clones reflect an unresolved V gene, and the others are unexplained. This sample is represented by roughly 48,000 clones; over 60% of them were singletons. 7.9% of the sample goes to the ten largest clones.

On this clone: Its antigen is currently not known. Base qualities are not provided; no much larger clone lies one nucleotide away.

Germline trimming amounts to 1 base on V and 10 bases on J, with 13 as the count of junction bases outside the gene matches. Spanning cysteine to phenylalanine, the CDR3 consists of 16 amino acids. Solely the CDR3 DNA is kept, with 48 bases framed from the first base. Per the germline V gene (reference sequence), MNHEY is the CDR1 and SMNVEV is the CDR2. Findings and caveats that apply to the study as a whole: Low levels of normalized T-cell clonal expansion were also seen in some nonresponding patients. After ivuxolimab, expanded clones were on average more numerous among CD8+ T cells than among CD4+ T cells. In the 0.1-3.0 mg/kg groups, partial responders had among the lowest normalized peripheral clonal expansion, particularly in CD8+ T cells. The antigen specificity of the clonally expanded peripheral T cells was not determined. At doses of 0.1 to 3.0 mg/kg, clonal expansion of both CD4+ and CD8+ T cells in blood was seen between baseline and week 6.

The source of this sequence is an adult with an advanced solid tumor such as melanoma, head and neck, liver or kidney cancer. The starting material was CD4+ or CD8+ T cells sorted from blood, obtained in a trial of the OX40 agonist ivuxolimab. The chain is made from TRBV27 and TRBJ2-1, and TRBD2 aligns with 7 junction nucleotides. The DNA reads TGTGCCAGCAGTTTATGGGACTCCGAGGGAGGGCACGAGCAGTTCTTC. The resulting protein is CASSLWDSEGGHEQFF.